The 29 T cell receptor beta chains reported below all come from one sample, sequenced in a study of siplizumab effects on memory and regulatory T cells. Profiled with immunoSEQ multiplex PCR; TCRdb holds only in-frame clones, not every one. The data hold approximately 92,000 clones, with 85% to 95% observed a single time. Sequencing was done on a sample of non-Treg CD4+ T cells sorted from blood. The origin of the receptors is a human donor in good health.

J is TRBJ2-3 and V is TRBV7-8; D is undetermined. The length of the CDR3 is 12 residues. Germline V lookup: CDR1 SGHVS, CDR2 FQNEAQ. V lost 4 bases to trimming and J lost 0 bases, with 2 bases between them. The CDR3 sequence: CASSSSTDTQYF. CDR3 nucleotide sequence: TGTGCCAGCAGCTCCAGCACAGATACGCAGTATTTT.

The genes are TRBV6-5 and TRBJ2-1, with D hard to call. The CDR3 is 14 amino acids. Germline loops: CDR1 MNHEY, CDR2 SVGAGI. The V end lost 0 bases, the J end lost 5 bases, and 8 bases lay between the germline ends. The CDR3 region is CASSYSFQHNEQFF. The CDR3 DNA is TGTGCCAGCAGTTACTCATTCCAGCACAATGAGCAGTTCTTC.

The chain combines TRBV10-2 with TRBJ1-2; TRBD1 might be the D (5 bases). V gave up 5 bases and J gave up 7 bases, with 14 bases separating them. The germline V gene encodes CDR1 WSHSY and CDR2 SAAADI. The CDR3 contains 13 residues. The CDR3 DNA reads TGCGCCAGCAGTTCAGCAGGGCCCACTGGCTACACCTTC. It is translated as CASSSAGPTGYTF.

The J gene is TRBJ2-1, the V gene TRBV28; D not certain. Germline V lookup: CDR1 MDHEN, CDR2 SYDVKM. The CDR3 runs 15 residues. V lost 6 bases to trimming and J lost 7 bases, with 19 bases between them. The CDR3 loop reads CASSSAYRWFNEQFF. CDR3 coding DNA: TGTGCCAGCAGCTCCGCCTATCGGTGGTTTAATGAGCAGTTCTTC.

This chain links TRBV7-6 with TRBJ1-3; D unresolved. This CDR3 spans 17 amino acids. Trimming shortened V by 4 bases and J by 0 bases, and 16 bases separated the two germline ends. CDR1 is SGHVS, CDR2 FNYEAQ, per germline. The CDR3 here is CASSSFSSSVSGNTIYF. In DNA, the CDR3 is TGTGCCAGCAGCTCGTTTTCCAGTTCCGTCTCTGGAAACACCATATATTTT.

This sequence joins TRBV7-2 and TRBJ1-2; the D gene is possibly TRBD1 (6 bases). This CDR3 contains 15 residues. V lost 3 bases and J lost 0, with 11 bases in between. Germline-derived CDR1 and CDR2 are SGHTA and FQGNSA. CDR3 nucleotides: TGTGCCAGCAGCTTGAACAGGGTGTCTAACTATGGCTACACCTTC. Translated: CASSLNRVSNYGYTF.

CDR3 protein: CASSPTGKHYGYTF. For the CDR3, the DNA is TGTGCCAGCAGCCCAACCGGGAAGCATTATGGCTACACCTTC. The rearrangement joins TRBV6-5 to TRBJ1-2; D gene unclear. This CDR3 is 14 amino acids long. Trimming pared 6 bases from V and 5 bases from J, leaving 16 bases between. Germline CDR1 reads MNHEY; CDR2 reads SVGAGI.

This chain joins TRBV6-5 and TRBJ1-1; 7 nucleotides agree with TRBD1. V trimming: 5 bases; J trimming: 1 base; junction bases outside the gene matches: 1. The CDR3 contains 13 residues. Germline V gives CDR1 MNHEY, CDR2 SVGAGI. CDR3 protein: CASSHRGNTEAFF. CDR3 DNA: TGTGCCAGCAGTCACAGGGGGAACACTGAAGCTTTCTTT.

This rearrangement joins TRBV19 to TRBJ2-7; the D gene is possibly TRBD2 (5 bases). V lost 7 bases to trimming and J lost 0 bases, with 13 bases between them. Germline V gene data show CDR1 as LNHDA and CDR2 as SQIVND (reference sequence). This CDR3 contains 14 residues. This chain's CDR3 is CASTAFRGSYEQYF. The CDR3 nucleotides are TGTGCCAGTACAGCGTTCCGGGGCTCCTACGAGCAGTACTTC. Together with reference TRBV19 and TRBJ2-7, the CDR3 gives the full variable domain: DGGITQSPKYLFRKEGQNVTLSCEQNLNHDAMYWYRQDPGQGLRLIYYSQIVNDFQKGDIAEGYSVSREKKESFPLTVTSAQKNPTAFYLCASTAFRGSYEQYFGPGTRLTVT.

A single count supports this clone. This chain uses TRBV27 with TRBJ1-2, with a possible D match to TRBD1 (6 bases). Germline CDR1 MNHEY, CDR2 SMNVEV (reference sequence). The ends were cut back, 4 bases at V and 4 bases at J, with 13 bases in the middle. This CDR3 is built from 14 residues. In DNA form, the CDR3 reads TGTGCCAGCAGTTCAAACAGGGAAGGCTATGGCTACACCTTC. Translated: CASSSNREGYGYTF.

The chain links TRBV14 to TRBJ2-7; TRBD1 agrees at 12 bases. Germline V lookup: CDR1 SGHDN, CDR2 FVKESK. V trimming: 5 bases; J trimming: 3 bases; junction bases outside the gene matches: 20. This CDR3 has 20 amino acids. CDR3 region: CASSGWLGQGASKKLYEQYF. The CDR3, as DNA: TGTGCCAGCAGCGGATGGCTGGGACAGGGGGCTTCAAAAAAACTCTACGAGCAGTACTTC. Looking up the rest from reference TRBV14 and TRBJ2-7 gives the full variable domain: EAGVTQFPSHSVIEKGQTVTLRCDPISGHDNLYWYRRVMGKEIKFLLHFVKESKQDESGMPNNRFLAERTGGTYSTLKVQPAELEDSGVYFCASSGWLGQGASKKLYEQYFGPGTRLTVT.

This clone showed up just once. The chain uses TRBV2 and TRBJ1-4; 10 nucleotides match TRBD1. Germline V CDR1 and CDR2: SNHLY, FYNNEI. This CDR3 spans 16 amino acids. J lost 0 bases, V lost 10 bases, and 8 bases had no gene match. The CDR3 sequence: CAIWDRGYATNEKLFF. The CDR3 nucleotides are TGTGCCATTTGGGACAGGGGATATGCAACTAATGAAAAACTGTTTTTT.

V gene TRBV5-8 combines with J gene TRBJ2-7; a possible D gene is TRBD1 (6 bases). The ends were cut back, 0 bases at V and 9 bases at J, with 19 bases in the middle. There are 15 residues in the CDR3. Per germline, CDR1 SGHTS and CDR2 YDEGEE. The CDR3 sequence: CASSLAGTQRGGQYF. The CDR3 coding sequence is TGTGCCAGCAGCTTGGCCGGGACACAACGAGGGGGGCAGTACTTC.

The CDR3 DNA sequence: TGCGCCAGCAGCTCAGGACAGGGGGCCTACAATGAGCAGTTCTTC. Residues: CASSSGQGAYNEQFF. This chain links TRBV5-1 with TRBJ2-1; TRBD1 matches 10 bases. V shed 3 bases and J 2 bases; nucleotides not matched to a gene: 2. The CDR3 covers 15 residues. CDR1 is SGHRS, CDR2 YFSETQ, per germline.

The V gene is TRBV6-5, the J gene TRBJ2-7; tentative D call: TRBD1 (5 bases). The CDR3 runs to 12 residues. The germline CDR1 and CDR2 sequences are MNHEY and SVGAGI. V lost 4 bases and J lost 9, with 13 bases in between. The CDR3 coding sequence is TGTGCCAGCAGTTCAGGGTTTGGCGGGCAGTACTTC. The encoded protein is CASSSGFGGQYF.

The chain links TRBV28 to TRBJ1-1; 8 bases map to TRBD1. V lost 5 bases, J lost 0 bases, and 5 bases stayed unmatched. Germline-derived CDR1 and CDR2 are MDHEN and SYDVKM. The CDR3 length is 15 residues. The CDR3 DNA sequence: TGTGCCAGCAGTATGGGGGACAGGATGAACACTGAAGCTTTCTTT. This gives the protein CASSMGDRMNTEAFF.

The chain employs TRBV29-1 and TRBJ1-4; D gene ambiguous. Looked up from germline, CDR1 is SQVTM and CDR2 is ANQGSEA. CDR3 length: 12 amino acids. V dropped 7 bases and J dropped 4 bases, with 10 bases sitting between them. The CDR3 DNA reads as TGCAGCGGAAGGGCCGTTAATGAAAAACTGTTTTTT. Protein product: CSGRAVNEKLFF.

The V and J genes are TRBV19 and TRBJ2-5, with 7 bases lining up with TRBD1. CDR1 and CDR2 (germline): LNHDA, SQIVND (reference sequence). The CDR3 length is 13 residues. Losses at the gene ends were 8 bases for V and 5 bases for J; bases not matched to a gene: 8. Here the CDR3 DNA reads TGTGCCAGTGTTGACAGGGTGATGGAGACCCAGTACTTC. Its translation: CASVDRVMETQYF. Full variable domain (rest looked up from reference TRBV19 and TRBJ2-5): DGGITQSPKYLFRKEGQNVTLSCEQNLNHDAMYWYRQDPGQGLRLIYYSQIVNDFQKGDIAEGYSVSREKKESFPLTVTSAQKNPTAFYLCASVDRVMETQYFGPGTRLLVL.

V usage is TRBV11-3 and J usage is TRBJ2-3; D call uncertain. The V gene's germline CDR1 is SGHNT and CDR2 YENEEA. Trimming stripped 3 bases from V and 6 bases from J, with 4 bases between. The CDR3 has 11 residues. CDR3 in DNA: TGTGCCAGCAGCTTTGGGGATACGCAGTATTTT. It yields the protein CASSFGDTQYF.

The rearrangement links TRBV29-1 to TRBJ2-7; TRBD1 matches at 8 bases. CDR1 SQVTM and CDR2 ANQGSEA come from the germline V gene. V gave up 0 bases and J gave up 2 bases; unmatched junction bases: 6. The CDR3 runs to 15 residues. The CDR3 bases are TGCAGCGTTGAAGAGGACAGGGCCCCCCCCTACGAGCAGTACTTC. Protein: CSVEEDRAPPYEQYF.

The chain uses TRBV6-4 and TRBJ2-7, with 10 bases identical to TRBD1. CDR3 size: 13 residues. CDR1 MRHNA and CDR2 SNTAGT come from the germline V gene. The junction had 1 base not matched to a gene; V was cut back by 2 bases and J by 6 bases. In nucleotides, the CDR3 is TGTGCCAGCAGTGACGGGGACAGGGGCGAGCAGTACTTC. The encoded protein is CASSDGDRGEQYF.

The J gene is TRBJ2-5, the V gene TRBV18, with 9 bases fitting TRBD2. Germline V gene sequence: CDR1 KGHSH, CDR2 LQKENI. Unmatched junction bases numbered 2, after V lost 4 bases and J lost 5 bases. The CDR3 has 13 residues. The CDR3 sequence: CASSQGLAETQYF. The DNA for the CDR3 is TGTGCCAGCTCACAAGGACTAGCGGAGACCCAGTACTTC.

This chain uses TRBV10-1 with TRBJ1-4; D ambiguous. Germline V gene sequence: CDR1 WNHNN, CDR2 SYGVQD (reference sequence). The CDR3 runs to 12 residues. Trimming took off 6 bases at V and 9 bases at J, with 11 bases between the two ends. Written as DNA, the CDR3 is TGCGCCAGCAGCGCAGGAAGCCAAAAACTGTTTTTT. Translating gives CASSAGSQKLFF.

This sequence joins TRBV5-4 and TRBJ2-7; TRBD2 matches 10 bases. The CDR3 extends over 15 amino acids. Unmatched junction bases numbered 10, after V lost 3 bases and J lost 7 bases. CDR1 SGHNT and CDR2 YYREEE come from the germline V gene (reference sequence). The CDR3 here is CASSSQSGRAREQYF. The CDR3 coding sequence is TGTGCCAGCAGCTCTCAAAGCGGGAGGGCCCGTGAGCAGTACTTC. The full variable domain, in which reference TRBV5-4 and TRBJ2-7 provide the parts outside the CDR3, is ETGVTQSPTHLIKTRGQQVTLRCSSQSGHNTVSWYQQALGQGPQFIFQYYREEENGRGNFPPRFSGLQFPNYSSELNVNALELDDSALYLCASSSQSGRAREQYFGPGTRLTVT.

The chain employs TRBV11-2 and TRBJ2-4; no clear D. V was shortened by 4 bases and J by 1 base, with 11 bases between the two germline ends. This CDR3 has 15 amino acids. Looked up from germline, CDR1 is SGHAT and CDR2 is FQNNGV. The CDR3 region is CASSYLRGAKNIQYF. For the CDR3, the DNA is TGTGCCAGCAGCTATCTTCGTGGGGCCAAAAACATTCAGTACTTC.

The chain uses TRBV28 and TRBJ2-3, with D possibly being TRBD2 (6 bases). This CDR3 is built from 12 residues. Between the trimmed V and J ends, which lost 8 bases and 3 bases, there was a span of 9 bases. The germline V gene has CDR1 MDHEN and CDR2 SYDVKM. The CDR3 is CASGTLTDTQYF. In nucleotides, the CDR3 is TGTGCCAGCGGGACTTTGACAGATACGCAGTATTTT.

The chain employs TRBV28 and TRBJ1-6; TRBD1 matches 7 bases. V trimming: 3 bases; J trimming: 10 bases; junction bases outside the gene matches: 6. Looked up from germline, CDR1 is MDHEN and CDR2 is SYDVKM. This CDR3 has 14 residues. This CDR3 is CASSFNRGGSPLHF. CDR3 nucleotide sequence: TGTGCCAGCAGTTTCAACAGGGGAGGATCACCCCTCCACTTT.

The gene calls are TRBV5-1 and TRBJ1-1, with D unresolved. This CDR3 contains 12 residues. The germline V gene has CDR1 SGHRS and CDR2 YFSETQ. Trimming pared 0 bases from V and 2 bases from J, leaving 2 bases between. The CDR3 region is CASSLANTEAFF. The DNA of the CDR3 is TGCGCCAGCAGCTTGGCCAACACTGAAGCTTTCTTT.

The V call is TRBV5-1, the J call TRBJ2-7, with a tentative D call TRBD2 (5 bases). With 0 bases removed from V and 3 bases from J, the gap between germline ends came to 13 bases. The CDR3 spans 15 residues. Germline values: CDR1 SGHRS, CDR2 YFSETQ. The CDR3 sequence is CASSLASGSLYEQYF. The CDR3 DNA reads as TGCGCCAGCAGCTTGGCCAGCGGATCTCTCTACGAGCAGTACTTC.